Following are 30 T cell receptor beta chains from one sample sequenced in a study of CD8+ T cells in alopecia areata. After isolation, RNA underwent reverse transcription to generate cDNA as the sequencing template. Here immunoSEQ multiplex PCR was the method, and the copy in TCRdb shows in-frame clones only, minus some. Here the sample spans 95,000 to 120,000 clones, 50% to 70% being singletons. The sequenced sample was NKG2D-low CD8+ T cells sorted from blood. The receptors shown here come from a human donor with alopecia areata.

The J gene is TRBJ1-2, the V gene TRBV29-1, with 9 bases fitting TRBD1. V lost 5 bases to trimming and J lost 2 bases; unmatched junction nucleotides: 3. This CDR3 comprises 13 residues. In germline, CDR1 is SQVTM, CDR2 ANQGSEA. CDR3 DNA: TGCAGCGTTAACAGGGGGCTCAACTATGGCTACACCTTC. Translating gives CSVNRGLNYGYTF.

The rearrangement joins TRBV10-3 to TRBJ2-1; no definite D call. Germline CDR1 reads ENHRY; CDR2 reads SYGVKD. The CDR3 sequence is 11 residues long. Trimming took off 3 bases at V and 10 bases at J, with 7 bases between the two ends. The CDR3 bases are TGTGCCATCAGTGACCCGGAAGAGCAGTTCTTC. It codes for CAISDPEEQFF.

This rearrangement joins TRBV27 to TRBJ2-7; TRBD1 matches at 9 bases. Trimming at V came to 5 bases and at J to 4 bases, leaving 6 bases not matched to a gene. CDR3 length equals 14 residues. Germline-derived CDR1 and CDR2 are MNHEY and SMNVEV (reference sequence). CDR3 nucleotide sequence: TGTGCCAGCAGTGGGCCGGGACAGGGTTACGAGCAGTACTTC. It is translated as CASSGPGQGYEQYF.

The chain is built from TRBV9 and TRBJ2-7, with TRBD2 as a possible D gene (6 bases). The germline V gene has CDR1 SGDLS and CDR2 YYNGEE. V was pared by 4 bases and J by 5 bases, with 16 bases between. The CDR3 spans 14 residues. The CDR3 loop reads CASSTHPGEDEQYF. CDR3 bases: TGTGCCAGCAGCACCCATCCGGGGGAAGACGAGCAGTACTTC.

V usage is TRBV2 and J usage is TRBJ2-6, with D perhaps given as TRBD1 or TRBD2 (5 bases each). This CDR3 is 16 amino acids long. Germline V gene sequence: CDR1 SNHLY, CDR2 FYNNEI. Trimming stripped 7 bases from V and 0 bases from J, with 13 bases between. This chain's CDR3 is CASNGAVNSGANVLTF. The CDR3 DNA sequence: TGTGCCAGCAACGGGGCCGTCAACTCTGGGGCCAACGTCCTGACTTTC.

This clone was seen a handful of times. The genes are TRBV2 and TRBJ2-7; D remains ambiguous. CDR3 size: 15 residues. Trimming removed 3 bases at V and 1 base at J, with 13 bases between. Germline V lookup: CDR1 SNHLY, CDR2 FYNNEI. DNA for the CDR3: TGTGCCAGCAGTGACCCCGACACCACATCCTACGAGCAGTACTTC. It encodes CASSDPDTTSYEQYF.

This clone was found a few times. The rearrangement links TRBV19 to TRBJ1-1; no definite D call. In germline, CDR1 is LNHDA, CDR2 SQIVND (reference sequence). V was shortened by 4 bases and J by 2 bases, with 8 bases between the two germline ends. The CDR3 is 13 amino acids. The CDR3 bases are TGTGCCAGTAGTAGATCGCTAAACACTGAAGCTTTCTTT. Residues: CASSRSLNTEAFF.

The V and J genes are TRBV27 and TRBJ2-7; D gene unclear. The germline V gene has CDR1 MNHEY and CDR2 SMNVEV (reference sequence). Between the trimmed V and J ends, which lost 2 bases and 4 bases, there was a span of 12 bases. CDR3 length: 14 amino acids. CDR3 sequence reads: CASSLVISGYEQYF. CDR3 sequence (DNA): TGTGCCAGCAGTTTAGTTATCTCGGGTTACGAGCAGTACTTC.

This clone has a handful of counts. Here the CDR3 reads CASSREGQVTQPQHF. The CDR3 region has the DNA TGTGCCAGCAGCCGCGAGGGACAGGTGACTCAGCCCCAGCATTTT. The chain has TRBV7-9 and TRBJ1-5, with 8 bases matching TRBD1. J was trimmed by 6 bases and V by 5 bases; bases with no gene match: 9. The CDR3 has 15 residues. Germline V gene sequence: CDR1 SEHNR, CDR2 FQNEAQ (reference sequence).

Concerning this clone: The sample holds other DNA sequences that translate to the same CDR3. The rearrangement joins TRBV9 to TRBJ2-5; D is unclear. V was cut by 0 bases and J by 1 base, with 4 bases left in between. The germline V gene encodes CDR1 SGDLS and CDR2 YYNGEE. The CDR3 is 13 residues long. The CDR3 DNA is TGTGCCAGCAGCGTAGGAGGCCAAGAGACCCAGTACTTC. Protein product: CASSVGGQETQYF.

The chain couples TRBV30 to TRBJ1-2, with D hard to call. The CDR3 is 12 amino acids. Trimming took 1 base from V and 8 from J, leaving 11 bases between them. CDR1 and CDR2 (germline): GTSNPN, SVGIG (reference sequence). The chain's CDR3 is CAWSALAIGYTF. In DNA form, the CDR3 reads TGTGCCTGGAGTGCCCTTGCGATCGGCTACACCTTC.

This clone occurred a few times. The chain has TRBV6-6 and TRBJ2-4; perhaps D is TRBD1 or TRBD2 (5 bases each). The CDR3 sequence is 11 residues long. Trimming removed 5 bases at V and 9 bases at J, with 8 bases between. Per the germline V gene, CDR1 is MNHNY and CDR2 is SVGAGI (reference sequence). The CDR3 DNA is TGTGCCAGCAGTGAGGGACCCATTCAGTACTTC. It specifies CASSEGPIQYF.

The genes are TRBV29-1 and TRBJ1-1; TRBD1 matches 10 bases. V lost 7 bases, J lost 11 bases, and 7 bases stayed unmatched. Germline V gives CDR1 SQVTM, CDR2 ANQGSEA. The CDR3 covers 11 residues. In DNA, the CDR3 is TGCAGCGCTAGCCGGGACAGGGGCGCTTTCTTT. Translated, it gives CSASRDRGAFF.

This clone was counted between two and nine times. J is TRBJ2-7 and V is TRBV7-9, with 8 positions matching TRBD1. The CDR3 is made up of 14 amino acids. The V gene end was trimmed by 4 bases and the J gene end by 2 bases; junction bases not matched to a gene: 4. Germline V gives CDR1 SEHNR, CDR2 FQNEAQ (reference sequence). The CDR3 region is CASSYGQGTYEQYF. In nucleotides, the CDR3 is TGTGCCAGCAGCTACGGACAGGGAACCTACGAGCAGTACTTC.

This clone has more than one count but fewer than ten. The chain employs TRBV27 and TRBJ1-4; D is ambiguous. The CDR3 is made up of 12 amino acids. Germline V CDR1 and CDR2: MNHEY, SMNVEV (reference sequence). Trimming shortened V by 2 bases and J by 8 bases, and 6 bases separated the two germline ends. DNA of the CDR3: TGTGCCAGCAGTTTAGTGGGCGAAAAACTGTTTTTT. Protein product: CASSLVGEKLFF.

This clone was counted only a few times. The chain combines TRBV7-9 with TRBJ2-2; 7 bases align to TRBD2. The CDR3 runs 17 residues. Losses at the gene ends were 5 bases for V and 5 bases for J; bases not matched to a gene: 14. Germline V lookup: CDR1 SEHNR, CDR2 FQNEAQ (reference sequence). In DNA form, the CDR3 reads TGTGCCAGCAGCGGATGGGAGCTAGCGGAGAAGACCGGGGAGCTGTTTTTT. Translating gives CASSGWELAEKTGELFF. The full variable domain, completed using reference TRBV7-9 and TRBJ2-2, is DTGVSQNPRHKITKRGQNVTFRCDPISEHNRLYWYRQTLGQGPEFLTYFQNEAQLEKSRLLSDRFSAERPKGSFSTLEIQRTEQGDSAMYLCASSGWELAEKTGELFFGEGSRLTVL.

This clone has only a few counts. The J gene is TRBJ1-2, the V gene TRBV27; 8 bases line up with TRBD1. The CDR3 length is 16 residues. CDR1 is MNHEY, CDR2 SMNVEV, per germline (reference sequence). Trimming cost V 0 bases and J 8 bases; bases outside gene matches: 11. The CDR3 is CASSLSDRARFQGYTF. The CDR3 coding sequence is TGTGCCAGCAGTTTATCGGACAGGGCCCGCTTTCAGGGCTACACCTTC.

This rearrangement joins TRBV6-1 to TRBJ1-1, with D unresolved. Germline lookup yields CDR1 MNHNS and CDR2 SASEGT. The CDR3 extends over 14 amino acids. V was trimmed by 5 bases and J by 7 bases, leaving 17 bases between them. The CDR3 sequence: CASSFQSGGLEAFF. The CDR3 nucleotides are TGTGCCAGCAGTTTCCAGTCAGGTGGCCTTGAAGCTTTCTTT.

The chain uses TRBV5-6 and TRBJ2-2; perhaps TRBD2 as D (5 bases). Germline V gene sequence: CDR1 SGHDT, CDR2 YYEEEE. The germline V and J ends were trimmed by 7 bases and 2 bases, with 12 bases remaining between them. The CDR3 is made up of 14 amino acids. The CDR3 region is CASEVGRNTGELFF. The CDR3 DNA follows: TGTGCCAGCGAGGTTGGGAGAAACACCGGGGAGCTGTTTTTT.

This chain connects TRBV29-1 to TRBJ2-3, with 10 bases that match TRBD1. This CDR3 is built from 14 residues. The germline V gene encodes CDR1 SQVTM and CDR2 ANQGSEA. In DNA form, the CDR3 reads TGCAGGGCGGCTGGGACAGGGGTTTTAGATACGCAGTATTTT. It encodes CRAAGTGVLDTQYF.

The chain joins TRBV15 to TRBJ2-1, with TRBD2 matching over 9 bases. V shed 6 bases and J 5 bases; nucleotides not matched to a gene: 11. This CDR3 has 16 amino acids. Germline V CDR1 and CDR2: LNHNV, YYDKDF (reference sequence). CDR3 sequence reads: CATRQIAGARNNEQFF. The CDR3 nucleotides read TGTGCCACCAGACAAATAGCGGGAGCGCGGAACAATGAGCAGTTCTTC.

This sequence joins TRBV4-1 and TRBJ2-1, with 10 bases fitting TRBD2. The V segment lost 3 bases and the J segment 0 bases; nucleotides outside the gene matches: 8. Germline CDR1 is MGHRA and CDR2 is YSYEKL. The CDR3 is 18 residues long. The CDR3, as DNA: TGCGCCAGCAGCCAGAGGTCACTAGCGGGAAGCTCCTACAATGAGCAGTTCTTC. Translating it yields CASSQRSLAGSSYNEQFF.

The genes are TRBV10-2 and TRBJ2-2; possibly TRBD2 for D (5 bases). V lost 10 bases to trimming and J lost 4 bases, with 10 bases between them. Germline V gives CDR1 WSHSY, CDR2 SAAADI. The CDR3 consists of 12 residues. Written as DNA, the CDR3 is TGCGCCACCTGGGGAGCCACCGGGGAGCTGTTTTTT. It yields the protein CATWGATGELFF.

This clone was counted between two and nine times. This chain uses TRBV9 with TRBJ2-2; D is uncertain. Trimming took 5 bases from V and 6 from J, leaving 17 bases between them. This CDR3 has 15 amino acids. CDR1 is SGDLS, CDR2 YYNGEE, per germline. The CDR3: CASSFYAFQAGELFF. Here the CDR3 DNA reads TGTGCCAGCAGTTTCTATGCATTCCAGGCCGGGGAGCTGTTTTTT. The variable domain in full, with the rest retrieved from reference TRBV9 and TRBJ2-2, is DSGVTQTPKHLITATGQRVTLRCSPRSGDLSVYWYQQSLDQGLQFLIQYYNGEERAKGNILERFSAQQFPDLHSELNLSSLELGDSALYFCASSFYAFQAGELFFGEGSRLTVL.

The chain has TRBV27 and TRBJ2-1; 10 bases line up with TRBD2. Germline lookup yields CDR1 MNHEY and CDR2 SMNVEV (reference sequence). V dropped 8 bases and J dropped 4; count of bases not matched to a gene: 8. CDR3 size: 15 residues. The CDR3 here is CASRKREGQYNEQFF. The CDR3 region has the DNA TGTGCCAGCCGGAAGCGGGAGGGCCAGTACAATGAGCAGTTCTTC.

This chain connects TRBV2 to TRBJ2-1; D gene unclear. Germline values: CDR1 SNHLY, CDR2 FYNNEI. V lost 6 bases and J lost 2, with 5 bases in between. The CDR3 totals 12 residues. This CDR3 reads CASRPTYNEQFF. CDR3 DNA sequence: TGTGCCAGCAGGCCGACCTACAATGAGCAGTTCTTC.

This clone was found a few times. The rearrangement links TRBV7-9 to TRBJ2-7, with TRBD2 matching 9 bases. The V gene's germline CDR1 is SEHNR and CDR2 FQNEAQ (reference sequence). This CDR3 spans 16 amino acids. The V gene end was trimmed by 6 bases and the J gene end by 4 bases; junction bases not matched to a gene: 13. The CDR3 region is CASSLISGRGGYEQYF. In nucleotides, the CDR3 is TGTGCCAGCAGTTTGATTAGCGGGAGAGGAGGATACGAGCAGTACTTC.

This clone was counted a few times. In nucleotides, the CDR3 is TGTGCCAGCAGTGAGCGCCGGGTTTATCAGCCCCAGCATTTT. Translating it yields CASSERRVYQPQHF. The chain has TRBV2 and TRBJ1-5; D gene uncertain. In germline, CDR1 is SNHLY, CDR2 FYNNEI. The CDR3 runs to 14 residues. With 3 bases removed from V and 5 bases from J, the gap between germline ends came to 11 bases.

J is TRBJ2-7 and V is TRBV28; the match to TRBD2 covers 8 bases. CDR1 MDHEN and CDR2 SYDVKM come from the germline V gene. This CDR3 spans 14 amino acids. With 5 bases clipped from V and 6 bases from J, the junction kept 9 bases outside the gene matches. The CDR3 is CASSKFYGRGEQYF. The DNA for the CDR3 is TGTGCCAGCAGTAAATTTTACGGGAGGGGCGAGCAGTACTTC.

In the case of this clone: Other DNA variants within this sample encode the same CDR3. The V and J genes are TRBV27 and TRBJ2-5, with D unresolved. The germline V gene has CDR1 MNHEY and CDR2 SMNVEV (reference sequence). The CDR3 loop spans 16 amino acids. V was clipped by 5 bases and J by 2 bases, with 18 bases between them. The CDR3: CASSLTGRSLQETQYF. The CDR3, as DNA: TGTGCCAGCAGTCTTACTGGCAGATCCCTACAAGAGACCCAGTACTTC.